This T cell receptor (beta chain) was profiled in a study of T cells in Graves' hyperthyroidism and ophthalmopathy. This clonotype has ten or more counts. This CDR3 has 16 residues. V gave up 3 bases and J gave up 2 bases, with 16 bases separating them. Germline assignment: CDR1 MNHEY and CDR2 SVGEGT. RNA transcripts provided the source from which TCR beta CDR3 regions were amplified. Carried out on the TCR CDR3, a first-round RT-PCR used the HTBI primer set. In TCRdb, the multiplex PCR reads were re-called with MiXCR into one record per CDR3 protein. The sample includes 200,000 to 250,000 distinct CDR3 sequences, 17% of them seen just once.

The chain uses TRBV6-2 or TRBV6-3 and TRBJ2-5, with unresolved D. This receptor was taken from a man aged 45-65 years with Graves' hyperthyroidism. Specimen: blood. Written as DNA, the CDR3 is TGTGCCAGCAGTTATCTTTTTCTGGCACGTCAAGAGACCCAGTACTTC. It translates to CASSYLFLARQETQYF.